The 21 T cell receptor beta chains in this list originate from one sample, sequenced in a study of shared clonotypes between healthy human individuals. Method: immunoSEQ multiplex PCR; TCRdb's copy keeps in-frame clones and lacks some. There are 1 million to 1.3 million clones in the sample; more than 75% occur only once, and more than 0.55% lies in the top ten. Sequences were obtained from memory CD4+ T cells from PBMCs. Subset given: CD45RA-negative fraction. Every receptor here comes from a man younger than 35 in good health. Some clones in this sample may be carry-over from other donors' samples.

The chain couples TRBV7-9 to TRBJ2-2; tentatively, D is TRBD1 (6 bases). The CDR3 is 14 residues long. Deletions cut 5 bases from V and 0 bases from J, with 7 bases between. Germline loops: CDR1 SEHNR, CDR2 FQNEAQ (reference sequence). CDR3 protein: CASSRQANTGELFF. The CDR3 nucleotides are TGTGCCAGCAGCAGACAGGCGAACACCGGGGAGCTGTTTTTT.

The chain recombines TRBV9 with TRBJ2-2; D perhaps matches TRBD2 (5 bases). This CDR3 is built from 16 residues. V was shortened by 0 bases and J by 4 bases, with 13 bases between the two germline ends. Germline loops: CDR1 SGDLS, CDR2 YYNGEE. Written as DNA, the CDR3 is TGTGCCAGCAGCGTAGGCTATGGGGAGCTCACCGGGGAGCTGTTTTTT. Protein product: CASSVGYGELTGELFF.

The rearrangement uses TRBV27 and TRBJ1-1, with unresolved D. Germline V gene data show CDR1 as MNHEY and CDR2 as SMNVEV (reference sequence). This CDR3 region has 14 residues. The V and J ends lost 3 bases and 5 bases respectively, with 13 bases between them. The CDR3: CASSLRGPETEAFF. CDR3 nucleotide sequence: TGTGCCAGCAGTTTGAGAGGGCCGGAGACTGAAGCTTTCTTT.

The chain employs TRBV25-1 and TRBJ1-1; D gene unclear. The CDR3 has 13 amino acids. Germline V CDR1 and CDR2: MGHDK, SYGVNS. V was clipped by 4 bases and J by 1 base, with 7 bases between them. This CDR3 is CASSGLRNTEAFF. The CDR3 nucleotides are TGTGCCAGCAGTGGCCTGAGGAACACTGAAGCTTTCTTT.

The V gene is TRBV28, the J gene TRBJ1-2, with a weak D call TRBD1 (6 bases). V was cut by 6 bases and J by 3 bases, with 14 bases left in between. Germline assignment: CDR1 MDHEN and CDR2 SYDVKM. The CDR3 consists of 14 residues. The CDR3 coding sequence is TGTGCCAGCAGGGGGGACACCCGGGACTATGGCTACACCTTC. This encodes CASRGDTRDYGYTF.

The V gene is TRBV2, the J gene TRBJ2-1; D is ambiguous. Germline V CDR1 and CDR2: SNHLY, FYNNEI. V gave up 8 bases and J gave up 6 bases, with 11 bases separating them. The CDR3 has 12 amino acids. In DNA form, the CDR3 reads TGTGCCAGCCTTAAGGATGCCAATGAGCAGTTCTTC. This sequence encodes CASLKDANEQFF.

The chain combines TRBV25-1 with TRBJ1-5; unclear D gene. CDR3 length: 14 amino acids. V was pared by 0 bases and J by 7 bases, with 10 bases between. The germline V gene encodes CDR1 MGHDK and CDR2 SYGVNS. The CDR3 loop reads CASSEYRTSQPQHF. For the CDR3, the DNA is TGTGCCAGCAGTGAATACCGGACGAGCCAGCCCCAGCATTTT.

V gene TRBV28 combines with J gene TRBJ2-7; D ambiguous. The V gene's germline CDR1 is MDHEN and CDR2 SYDVKM. The CDR3 is 10 amino acids. Trimming removed 4 bases from V and 8 bases from J, with 6 bases in between. The CDR3 DNA reads TGTGCCAGCAGTTCTAGGAAGCAGTACTTC. Its protein product is CASSSRKQYF. Combining the CDR3 with reference TRBV28 and TRBJ2-7 gives the whole variable domain DVKVTQSSRYLVKRTGEKVFLECVQDMDHENMFWYRQDPGLGLRLIYFSYDVKMKEKGDIPEGYSVSREKKERFSLILESASTNQTSMYLCASSSRKQYFGPGTRLTVT.

This clone has more than one count but fewer than ten. One end of the junction does not line up with germline, which may come from a read error. The chain couples TRBV28 to TRBJ2-1, with D unresolved. Germline values: CDR1 MDHEN, CDR2 SYDVKM. The CDR3 contains 15 residues. The chain's CDR3 is CASIPGTARYNEQFF. The CDR3 DNA reads as TGTGCGAGCATCCCCGGAACAGCCCGGTACAATGAGCAGTTCTTC.

The chain links TRBV27 to TRBJ1-6; TRBD1 might be the D (5 bases). The CDR3 covers 12 residues. The V gene's germline CDR1 is MNHEY and CDR2 SMNVEV (reference sequence). V was clipped by 8 bases and J by 10 bases, with 12 bases between them. CDR3 loop: CASLTRGSPLHF. The DNA for the CDR3 is TGTGCCAGCCTGACCCGGGGGTCACCCCTCCACTTT.

The chain has TRBV2 and TRBJ1-1, with 9 bases that match TRBD1. Germline assignment: CDR1 SNHLY and CDR2 FYNNEI. V lost 5 bases, J lost 4 bases, and 5 bases stayed unmatched. The CDR3 is 14 amino acids. The CDR3 sequence is CASSSDRGSTEAFF. CDR3 nucleotide sequence: TGTGCCAGCAGTTCAGACAGGGGGAGCACTGAAGCTTTCTTT.

This rearrangement joins TRBV9 to TRBJ2-7, with D uncertain. V was shortened by 1 base and J by 0 bases, with 8 bases between the two germline ends. The CDR3 length is 14 residues. Germline assignment: CDR1 SGDLS and CDR2 YYNGEE. The CDR3 bases are TGTGCCAGCAGCGTAAACGGAAACTCCTACGAGCAGTACTTC. Translated: CASSVNGNSYEQYF.

The genes are TRBV5-6 and TRBJ2-1, with D perhaps matching TRBD2 (5 bases). V was cut by 0 bases and J by 0 bases, with 10 bases left in between. CDR1 SGHDT and CDR2 YYEEEE come from the germline V gene. CDR3 length equals 16 residues. In nucleotides, the CDR3 is TGTGCCAGCAGCTTGGAACGGACTGCCTCCTACAATGAGCAGTTCTTC. This codes for CASSLERTASYNEQFF.

The chain has TRBV10-1 and TRBJ1-1; D is perhaps TRBD1 (6 bases). Trimming pared 0 bases from V and 1 base from J, leaving 12 bases between. The CDR3 loop spans 16 amino acids. Germline assignment: CDR1 WNHNN and CDR2 SYGVQD (reference sequence). CDR3 region: CASSESVGGTNTEAFF. CDR3 coding DNA: TGCGCCAGCAGTGAGTCAGTAGGGGGGACGAACACTGAAGCTTTCTTT.

The rearrangement links TRBV27 to TRBJ2-7; D gene ambiguous. V lost 5 bases and J lost 2, with 16 bases in between. The CDR3 loop spans 15 amino acids. CDR1 MNHEY and CDR2 SMNVEV come from the germline V gene (reference sequence). The CDR3 coding sequence is TGTGCCAGCAGTGATAAGGGAATAAGGCCCTACGAGCAGTACTTC. Translation gives CASSDKGIRPYEQYF.

CDR3 DNA: TGTGCCAGCAGCTTCGGTCAGCTAGCGGGACAGTACTTC. Encoded protein: CASSFGQLAGQYF. The chain couples TRBV5-6 to TRBJ2-5; 9 nucleotides agree with TRBD2. From germline, CDR1 is SGHDT and CDR2 YYEEEE. The CDR3 length is 13 residues. V gave up 2 bases and J gave up 11 bases; unmatched junction bases: 7.

This sequence joins TRBV12-5 and TRBJ2-2, with D tentatively TRBD1 (5 bases). The ends were cut back, 2 bases at V and 6 bases at J, with 7 bases in the middle. The CDR3 sequence is 13 residues long. Germline-derived CDR1 and CDR2 are LGHNT and FRNRAP. The CDR3 DNA sequence: TGTGCTAGTGGTTTGACAGGCCCCGGGGAGCTGTTTTTT. Its protein is CASGLTGPGELFF. The full variable domain, rest sourced from reference TRBV12-5 and TRBJ2-2, is DARVTQTPRHKVTEMGQEVTMRCQPILGHNTVFWYRQTMMQGLELLAYFRNRAPLDDSGMPKDRFSAEMPDATLATLKIQPSEPRDSAVYFCASGLTGPGELFFGEGSRLTVL.

CDR3 protein: CASSPREGEDTDTQYF. CDR3 nucleotide sequence: TGCGCCAGCAGCCCGCGGGAGGGGGAAGACACAGATACGCAGTATTTT. This chain connects TRBV4-1 to TRBJ2-3, with TRBD2 matching over 9 bases. Germline V gene sequence: CDR1 MGHRA, CDR2 YSYEKL. CDR3 length equals 16 residues. Trimming removed 4 bases from V and 2 bases from J; junction bases left unmatched: 7.

The rearrangement uses TRBV28 and TRBJ1-1; D is ambiguous. Trimming cost V 6 bases and J 0 bases, with 8 bases left between them. From germline, CDR1 is MDHEN and CDR2 SYDVKM. The CDR3 loop spans 13 amino acids. CDR3 amino acids: CASRWWLNTEAFF. The CDR3 bases are TGTGCCAGCAGGTGGTGGCTGAACACTGAAGCTTTCTTT.

This clone was recorded only once. V is TRBV2 and J is TRBJ2-7, with D possibly being TRBD1 (6 bases). Germline values: CDR1 SNHLY, CDR2 FYNNEI. This CDR3 region has 12 residues. Trimming stripped 7 bases from V and 9 bases from J, with 16 bases between. This CDR3 reads CASTRQALGQYF. CDR3 bases: TGTGCCAGCACCAGACAGGCCCTCGGGCAGTACTTC.

The chain links TRBV28 to TRBJ2-3, with 7 bases lining up with TRBD2. V shed 6 bases and J 11 bases; nucleotides not matched to a gene: 5. The CDR3 covers 11 residues. Germline V gene data show CDR1 as MDHEN and CDR2 as SYDVKM. The CDR3 protein is CASSRTRKQYF. The CDR3 nucleotides are TGTGCCAGCAGCCGGACTAGGAAGCAGTATTTT.